This T cell receptor beta chain originates from a study of blood T cell repertoires in COVID-19. Study information: Nucleic acid was either cDNA or gDNA, and it came from T cells, B-cell-depleted T cells, or PBMCs.

Deletions cut 4 bases from V and 7 bases from J, with 16 bases between. The CDR3 sequence is 14 residues long. CDR1 MNHEY and CDR2 SVGEGT come from the germline V gene. How the authors handled the data: Reference gene primer amplification yielded estimated nucleated cell counts. Assay used: immunoSEQ multiplex PCR; TCRdb lists only in-frame clones, some missing. The V and J calls and clone size were taken over from that table, and D and trimming were inferred from the DNA. The sample has more than 100,000 clones, about 86% seen once. The chain recombines TRBV6-2 or TRBV6-3 with TRBJ1-2; weak D call: TRBD1 (6 bases). The TCR comes from a woman between 50 and 59 years old with active or convalescent COVID-19. Sequenced: peripheral blood. The CDR3 sequence: CASSSYDRSRGYTF. Written as DNA, the CDR3 is TGTGCCAGCAGTTCCTACGACAGGTCTCGTGGCTACACCTTC.